Each of the 15 T cell receptor beta chains below was sequenced from the same sample in a study of shared clonotypes between healthy human individuals. Produced via immunoSEQ multiplex PCR; TCRdb's table is partial and in-frame only. The table has around 2.1 million clones, nearly 97% seen once. The sequenced sample was naive CD4+ T cells sorted from blood. Described subset: CD45RA+ positively selected. The origin of the receptors is a man between 18 and 29 years old in good health.

The V and J genes are TRBV2 and TRBJ2-7; 7 bases line up with TRBD1. The CDR3 sequence is 14 residues long. After removal of 6 bases from V and 0 bases from J, the junction contained 5 bases not matched to a gene. The germline V gene encodes CDR1 SNHLY and CDR2 FYNNEI. For the CDR3, the DNA is TGTGCCAGCAGACTGGACAGGAGCTCCTACGAGCAGTACTTC. Its translation: CASRLDRSSYEQYF. Full variable domain (remainder filled in from reference TRBV2 and TRBJ2-7): EPEVTQTPSHQVTQMGQEVILRCVPISNHLYFYWYRQILGQKVEFLVSFYNNEISEKSEIFDDQFSVERPDGSNFTLKIRSTKLEDSAMYFCASRLDRSSYEQYFGPGTRLTVT.

The chain has TRBV25-1 and TRBJ2-5, with no clear D. V gave up 3 bases and J gave up 1 base, with 9 bases separating them. The germline CDR1 and CDR2 sequences are MGHDK and SYGVNS. The CDR3 extends over 14 amino acids. The CDR3 DNA sequence: TGTGCCAGCAGTGATAGAAATATCCAAGAGACCCAGTACTTC. Encoded protein: CASSDRNIQETQYF.

V and J are TRBV5-4 and TRBJ2-3; D unclear. The CDR3 contains 13 residues. V lost 3 bases and J 2 bases, leaving 7 bases between the germline ends. Germline CDR1 SGHNT, CDR2 YYREEE (reference sequence). This CDR3 is CASSSLITDTQYF. The CDR3 nucleotides are TGTGCCAGCAGCTCCCTGATCACAGATACGCAGTATTTT.

The CDR3 DNA is TGTGCCAGCAGCTTGGGGAGCGGGAGGGCTTACAATGAGCAGTTCTTC. It yields the protein CASSLGSGRAYNEQFF. V is TRBV7-9 and J is TRBJ2-1; 10 bases match TRBD2. The germline CDR1 and CDR2 sequences are SEHNR and FQNEAQ (reference sequence). There are 16 residues in the CDR3. The junction had 6 bases not matched to a gene; V was cut back by 3 bases and J by 4 bases.

The V gene is TRBV6-6, the J gene TRBJ2-1; D gene ambiguous. V was pared by 6 bases and J by 7 bases, with 16 bases between. The germline gives CDR1 MNHNY, CDR2 SVGAGI (reference sequence). The CDR3 totals 14 residues. The CDR3: CASSPSTPPNEQFF. CDR3 nucleotide sequence: TGTGCCAGCAGCCCATCAACCCCACCGAATGAGCAGTTCTTC.

The chain is built from TRBV7-9 and TRBJ2-7; D ambiguous. V lost 1 base, J lost 2 bases, and 9 bases lay in between. Germline-derived CDR1 and CDR2 are SEHNR and FQNEAQ (reference sequence). The CDR3 spans 14 residues. The CDR3 nucleotides are TGTGCCAGCAGCTTAGAGCTACCAACCTACGAGCAGTACTTC. Amino acid sequence: CASSLELPTYEQYF.

V usage is TRBV2 and J usage is TRBJ2-5, with 14 bases lining up with TRBD2. This CDR3 is built from 16 residues. CDR1 and CDR2 from the germline V gene are SNHLY and FYNNEI. Trimming at V came to 6 bases and at J to 2 bases, leaving 5 bases not matched to a gene. In DNA, the CDR3 is TGTGCCAGCAGGGAGGGACTAGCGGGGGCACAAGAGACCCAGTACTTC. Translating it yields CASREGLAGAQETQYF.

The chain uses TRBV6-1 and TRBJ2-3; no definite D call. Trimming took off 0 bases at V and 2 bases at J, with 15 bases between the two ends. Germline V gene sequence: CDR1 MNHNS, CDR2 SASEGT. This CDR3 is 17 amino acids long. CDR3 in DNA: TGTGCCAGCAGTGAAGCGCCAGGTGTCTTAAACACAGATACGCAGTATTTT. As protein: CASSEAPGVLNTDTQYF.

This chain connects TRBV7-2 to TRBJ1-5; D not certain. There are 13 residues in the CDR3. Germline V CDR1 and CDR2: SGHTA, FQGNSA. V shed 3 bases and J shed 5 bases, with 8 bases lying between them. This CDR3 is CASSLTGHQPQHF. In DNA, the CDR3 is TGTGCCAGCAGCTTGACGGGCCATCAGCCCCAGCATTTT.

With respect to this clone: The same CDR3 arises from other DNA sequences in this sample as well. The chain joins TRBV9 to TRBJ2-5; D is uncertain. The germline V and J ends were trimmed by 0 bases and 1 base, with 4 bases remaining between them. Germline V CDR1 and CDR2: SGDLS, YYNGEE. There are 13 residues in the CDR3. CDR3 sequence reads: CASSVAVQETQYF. The DNA of the CDR3 is TGTGCCAGCAGCGTAGCCGTCCAAGAGACCCAGTACTTC.

This rearrangement joins TRBV11-2 to TRBJ1-6; 7 bases agree with TRBD1. The CDR3 is 15 amino acids. Trimming at V came to 3 bases and at J to 4 bases, leaving 3 bases not matched to a gene. Germline V gene data show CDR1 as SGHAT and CDR2 as FQNNGV. CDR3 sequence (DNA): TGTGCCAGCAGCTTTGGGACAGTGTATAATTCACCCCTCCACTTT. Translating gives CASSFGTVYNSPLHF. Full variable domain (missing parts from reference TRBV11-2 and TRBJ1-6): EAGVAQSPRYKIIEKRQSVAFWCNPISGHATLYWYQQILGQGPKLLIQFQNNGVVDDSQLPKDRFSAERLKGVDSTLKIQPAKLEDSAVYLCASSFGTVYNSPLHFGNGTRLTVT.

The V gene is TRBV12-5, the J gene TRBJ1-3, with D unresolved. Trimming left V 2 bases short and J 2 bases short, with 10 bases between. The CDR3 is 15 amino acids. Germline values: CDR1 LGHNT, CDR2 FRNRAP. The CDR3 protein is CASGLSTVTGNTIYF. CDR3 DNA: TGTGCTAGTGGTTTGTCCACGGTTACTGGAAACACCATATATTTT.

In its sample, this clone was seen once. The CDR3: CASRPGQGYEQYF. CDR3 in DNA: TGCGCCAGCAGGCCGGGACAGGGTTACGAGCAGTACTTC. V is TRBV10-1 and J is TRBJ2-7, with TRBD1 matching 9 bases. Unmatched junction bases numbered 4, after V lost 6 bases and J lost 4 bases. The CDR3 runs to 13 residues. Germline CDR1 is WNHNN and CDR2 is SYGVQD (reference sequence).

V gene TRBV30 combines with J gene TRBJ2-1; 9 bases map to TRBD1. Per germline, CDR1 GTSNPN and CDR2 SVGIG (reference sequence). V lost 3 bases, J lost 3 bases, and 6 bases stayed unmatched. CDR3 size: 15 residues. The CDR3 sequence is CAWSDTGGVYNEQFF. The CDR3 DNA reads TGTGCCTGGAGCGACACAGGGGGCGTCTACAATGAGCAGTTCTTC. The entire variable domain, with the rest obtained from reference TRBV30 and TRBJ2-1, is as follows: SQTIHQWPATLVQPVGSPLSLECTVEGTSNPNLYWYRQAAGRGLQLLFYSVGIGQISSEVPQNLSASRPQDRQFILSSKKLLLSDSGFYLCAWSDTGGVYNEQFFGPGTRLTVL.

The V and J genes are TRBV27 and TRBJ1-6; D might be TRBD1 (5 bases). This CDR3 region has 14 residues. The germline gives CDR1 MNHEY, CDR2 SMNVEV (reference sequence). The germline V and J ends were trimmed by 4 bases and 6 bases, with 10 bases remaining between them. This CDR3 is CASSWGGSNSPLHF. The DNA of the CDR3 is TGTGCCAGCAGTTGGGGCGGTTCTAATTCACCCCTCCACTTT.